Each of the 18 T cell receptor beta chains below was sequenced from the same sample in a study of CD8 T cells in ankylosing spondylitis. TCRdb reprocessed the 5' RACE reads with MiXCR, giving one entry per CDR3 protein. The data contain 250,000 to 350,000 distinct CDR3 sequences, 15% to 20% of them singletons. Sequenced sample: blood, either unsorted or a sorted T cell fraction (not recorded which). The receptors here all came from a male donor with ankylosing spondylitis or in good health (not recorded which).

This clonotype was recorded a few times. The CDR3 coding sequence is TGCGCCAGCAGTGAGTCTTCAGGGGGGGAGACCCAGTACTTC. This sequence encodes CASSESSGGETQYF. The genes are TRBV10-2 and TRBJ2-5; maybe TRBD1 (7 bases). There are 14 residues in the CDR3. CDR1 is WSHSY and CDR2 is SAAADI in the germline V gene. Deletions cut 0 bases from V and 5 bases from J, with 10 bases between.

This clonotype was detected once. The J gene is TRBJ2-1, the V gene TRBV5-1; D perhaps matches TRBD1 (5 bases). Deletions cut 4 bases from V and 5 bases from J, with 19 bases between. This CDR3 spans 16 amino acids. Germline assignment: CDR1 SGHRS and CDR2 YFSETQ. CDR3 in amino acids: CASSPLGVGVNNEQFF. CDR3 nucleotides: TGCGCCAGCAGCCCCCTAGGGGTGGGTGTTAACAATGAGCAGTTCTTC. Filled out from reference TRBV5-1 and TRBJ2-1, the complete variable domain reads KAGVTQTPRYLIKTRGQQVTLSCSPISGHRSVSWYQQTPGQGLQFLFEYFSETQRNKGNFPGRFSGRQFSNSRSEMNVSTLELGDSALYLCASSPLGVGVNNEQFFGPGTRLTVL.

This clonotype appeared many times. V gene TRBV24-1 combines with J gene TRBJ1-5, with TRBD1 matching over 10 bases. The CDR3 totals 13 residues. Germline loops: CDR1 KGHDR, CDR2 SFDVKD. Trimming took 5 bases from V and 6 from J; bases not matched to a gene: 0. CDR3 coding DNA: TGTGCCACCAGTGGGGACAGGGGTCAGCCCCAGCATTTT. Residues: CATSGDRGQPQHF.

This clonotype was recorded at least ten times. J is TRBJ2-2 and V is TRBV12-3 or TRBV12-4; D uncertain. CDR3 length: 13 amino acids. V was shortened by 5 bases and J by 2 bases, with 6 bases between the two germline ends. DNA for the CDR3: TGTGCCAGCAGTAGACTCAACACCGGGGAGCTGTTTTTT. Protein sequence: CASSRLNTGELFF.

This clonotype was counted only a few times. The chain couples TRBV24-1 to TRBJ1-5; D unclear. V was trimmed by 2 bases and J by 0 bases, leaving 7 bases between them. This CDR3 has 15 residues. Germline CDR1 is KGHDR and CDR2 is SFDVKD. CDR3 nucleotides: TGTGCCACCAGTGATTCAGGCTATAGCAATCAGCCCCAGCATTTT. Encoded protein: CATSDSGYSNQPQHF.

The chain joins TRBV7-9 to TRBJ2-1, with a possible D match to TRBD1 (5 bases). V was cut by 2 bases and J by 4 bases, with 9 bases left in between. Looked up from germline, CDR1 is SEHNR and CDR2 is FQNEAQ (reference sequence). CDR3 length equals 14 residues. As DNA, the CDR3 is TGTGCCAGCAGCTTACCAGCAGGGTACAATGAGCAGTTCTTC. Its translation: CASSLPAGYNEQFF.

The J gene is TRBJ2-4, the V gene TRBV28, with D tentatively TRBD1 or TRBD2 (5 bases each). This CDR3 has 17 amino acids. CDR1 is MDHEN and CDR2 is SYDVKM in the germline V gene. V was cut by 3 bases and J by 1 base, with 16 bases left in between. The CDR3 is CASSFRDGTSAKNIQYF. The CDR3 DNA reads as TGTGCCAGCAGTTTTAGGGACGGAACCTCGGCCAAAAACATTCAGTACTTC.

This clonotype has a handful of counts. The rearrangement joins TRBV6-1 to TRBJ2-7; D unresolved. The CDR3 totals 13 residues. The V and J ends lost 4 bases and 6 bases respectively, with 13 bases between them. Germline loops: CDR1 MNHNS, CDR2 SASEGT. Written as DNA, the CDR3 is TGTGCCAGCAGTGTTTCACTACCCACCGAGCAGTACGTC. This sequence encodes CASSVSLPTEQYV.

V is TRBV4-1 and J is TRBJ1-4; D might be TRBD1 (5 bases). Germline V CDR1 and CDR2: MGHRA, YSYEKL. This CDR3 contains 16 residues. With 1 base removed from V and 4 bases from J, the gap between germline ends came to 13 bases. CDR3: CASSQAAGRFNEKLFF. In DNA, the CDR3 is TGCGCCAGCAGCCAAGCGGCAGGGAGGTTTAATGAAAAACTGTTTTTT.

This clonotype was seen a few times. V usage is TRBV29-1 and J usage is TRBJ2-2; D gene ambiguous. Trimming left V 3 bases short and J 4 bases short, with 9 bases between. Germline loops: CDR1 SQVTM, CDR2 ANQGSEA. The CDR3 covers 13 residues. CDR3 sequence (DNA): TGCAGCGTTGAGCGGCATGTCACCGGGGAGCTGTTTTTT. Its translation: CSVERHVTGELFF.

This clonotype was counted a few times. The CDR3 DNA sequence: TGTGCCAGCTCGGGTCAGATCCTAGCCAAAAACATTCAGTACTTC. Protein: CASSGQILAKNIQYF. V and J are TRBV18 and TRBJ2-4, with unresolved D. Germline assignment: CDR1 KGHSH and CDR2 LQKENI. V was shortened by 6 bases and J by 0 bases, with 12 bases between the two germline ends. The CDR3 contains 15 residues.

This clonotype was seen a few times. The chain combines TRBV19 with TRBJ1-5; D remains unclear. V was pared by 3 bases and J by 3 bases, with 12 bases between. This CDR3 spans 15 amino acids. Looked up from germline, CDR1 is LNHDA and CDR2 is SQIVND (reference sequence). The CDR3 is CASSIIRINNQPQHF. As DNA, the CDR3 is TGTGCCAGTAGTATTATACGGATCAACAATCAGCCCCAGCATTTT. Looking up the rest from reference TRBV19 and TRBJ1-5 gives the full variable domain: DGGITQSPKYLFRKEGQNVTLSCEQNLNHDAMYWYRQDPGQGLRLIYYSQIVNDFQKGDIAEGYSVSREKKESFPLTVTSAQKNPTAFYLCASSIIRINNQPQHFGDGTRLSIL.

A note on this clonotype: This may stem from a read error, because a much larger clone lies one nucleotide away. V usage is TRBV20-1 and J usage is TRBJ2-1, with TRBD1 matching 7 bases. J was trimmed by 5 bases and V by 2 bases; bases with no gene match: 12. This CDR3 is built from 16 residues. Germline lookup yields CDR1 DFQATT and CDR2 SNEGSKA (reference sequence). CDR3 sequence reads: CSARPTMWTGDNEQFF. The CDR3, as DNA: TGCAGTGCTAGACCTACAATGTGGACAGGTGACAATGAGCAGTTCTTC.

J is TRBJ1-1 and V is TRBV6-4, with 7 positions matching TRBD1. CDR3 length: 14 amino acids. With V trimmed by 5 bases and J by 5 bases, 8 bases remained unmatched. CDR1 and CDR2 (germline): MRHNA, SNTAGT. The CDR3 loop reads CASSPGQFPTEAFF. The CDR3 DNA follows: TGTGCCAGCAGTCCGGGACAGTTCCCGACTGAAGCTTTCTTT.

This clonotype has a count of ten or more. The chain carries TRBV5-6 and TRBJ2-7, with 7 bases identical to TRBD1. The CDR3 is 17 residues long. Germline V CDR1 and CDR2: SGHDT, YYEEEE. J lost 1 base, V lost 4 bases, and 14 bases had no gene match. Here the CDR3 DNA reads TGTGCCAGCAGCCGTGGTTACACGGCAGGGGGTTCCTACGAGCAGTACGTC. It translates to CASSRGYTAGGSYEQYV.

J is TRBJ2-3 and V is TRBV20-1; D possibly corresponds to TRBD2 (6 bases). Germline V CDR1 and CDR2: DFQATT, SNEGSKA (reference sequence). The CDR3 consists of 12 residues. V was clipped by 3 bases and J by 5 bases, with 9 bases between them. DNA for the CDR3: TGCAGTGCTAGTTGGCGGGAAGATACGCAGTATTTT. Translating gives CSASWREDTQYF.

This clonotype came up many times. The V gene is TRBV6-2 or TRBV6-3, the J gene TRBJ1-1; D is unclear. Germline V CDR1 and CDR2: MNHEY, SVGEGT. The CDR3 runs to 14 residues. Trimming took off 4 bases at V and 0 bases at J, with 9 bases between the two ends. This CDR3 reads CASSFAGLNTEAFF. The DNA of the CDR3 is TGTGCCAGCAGTTTCGCGGGATTGAACACTGAAGCTTTCTTT.

The chain is built from TRBV5-1 and TRBJ2-3, with D possibly being TRBD1 or TRBD2 (5 bases each). Germline lookup yields CDR1 SGHRS and CDR2 YFSETQ. The CDR3 totals 17 residues. V was pared by 2 bases and J by 0 bases, with 16 bases between. The CDR3 reads CASSFGTGVSSTDTQYF. For the CDR3, the DNA is TGCGCCAGCAGCTTTGGGACGGGTGTATCCAGCACAGATACGCAGTATTTT.